A single sample is the source of the 7 T cell receptor beta chains below, sequenced in a study of cytomegalovirus exposure and HLA in healthy donors. Primers included in the PCR were 60 Vbeta and 13 Jbeta primers. TCRdb keeps only in-frame clones here, not all; method: immunoSEQ multiplex PCR. The listing records 100,000 to 150,000 clones. The sequenced sample was PBMCs. These receptors came from a woman between 35 and 50 years old in good health and CMV-seronegative.

The chain couples TRBV7-3 to TRBJ2-3; TRBD1 aligns across 7 bases. J lost 15 bases, V lost 5 bases, and 11 bases had no gene match. Germline values: CDR1 SGHTA, CDR2 FQGTGA. CDR3 length equals 12 residues. The CDR3 nucleotides are TGTGCCAGCAGCCCCGACAGGGTTAACAGATATTTT. It is translated as CASSPDRVNRYF.

The rearrangement links TRBV18 to TRBJ2-3, with 12 bases fitting TRBD2. V lost 5 bases, J lost 3 bases, and 6 bases stayed unmatched. This CDR3 region has 16 residues. The germline gives CDR1 KGHSH, CDR2 LQKENI. CDR3 sequence: CASSSGLAGTTDTQYF. The CDR3 nucleotides read TGTGCCAGCTCATCGGGACTAGCGGGTACTACAGATACGCAGTATTTT. The variable domain in full, with the rest retrieved from reference TRBV18 and TRBJ2-3, is NAGVMQNPRHLVRRRGQEARLRCSPMKGHSHVYWYRQLPEEGLKFMVYLQKENIIDESGMPKERFSAEFPKEGPSILRIQQVVRGDSAAYFCASSSGLAGTTDTQYFGPGTRLTVL.

V and J are TRBV5-6 and TRBJ2-7; 8 nucleotides line up with TRBD1. V trimming: 2 bases; J trimming: 7 bases; junction bases outside the gene matches: 8. CDR3 size: 14 residues. CDR1 and CDR2 from the germline V gene are SGHDT and YYEEEE. The CDR3 DNA sequence: TGTGCCAGCAGCTTCCCGGACAGGGCATATGAGCAGTACTTC. Its translation is CASSFPDRAYEQYF.

V usage is TRBV4-2 and J usage is TRBJ2-7; D gene unclear. Germline assignment: CDR1 LGHNA and CDR2 YNFKEQ. V was clipped by 0 bases and J by 6 bases, with 15 bases between them. This CDR3 has 15 residues. CDR3 sequence (DNA): TGTGCCAGCAGCCAAGATCCGCTGATGGTCAGCGAGCAGTACGTC. Translation gives CASSQDPLMVSEQYV.

The chain is built from TRBV28 and TRBJ1-2, with D maybe TRBD1 (6 bases). This CDR3 region has 11 residues. Trimming shortened V by 8 bases and J by 8 bases, and 12 bases separated the two germline ends. The germline CDR1 and CDR2 sequences are MDHEN and SYDVKM. The CDR3 DNA is TGTGCCAGCTCGTTGGGGGCCGGCTACACCTTC. It specifies CASSLGAGYTF.

The chain recombines TRBV19 with TRBJ2-7, with D hard to call. Looked up from germline, CDR1 is LNHDA and CDR2 is SQIVND (reference sequence). This CDR3 has 16 amino acids. The V end lost 1 base, the J end lost 0 bases, and 13 bases lay between the germline ends. The CDR3 region is CASSIGNSEISYEQYF. CDR3 in DNA: TGTGCCAGTAGTATAGGGAACAGTGAGATCTCCTACGAGCAGTACTTC.

The chain has TRBV20-1 and TRBJ2-3; perhaps TRBD1 as D (5 bases). CDR3 length: 11 amino acids. CDR1 and CDR2 (germline): DFQATT, SNEGSKA (reference sequence). With 1 base removed from V and 7 bases from J, the gap between germline ends came to 6 bases. The CDR3, as DNA: TGCAGTGCTAGAGCAGGGCATACGCAGTATTTT. It encodes CSARAGHTQYF.